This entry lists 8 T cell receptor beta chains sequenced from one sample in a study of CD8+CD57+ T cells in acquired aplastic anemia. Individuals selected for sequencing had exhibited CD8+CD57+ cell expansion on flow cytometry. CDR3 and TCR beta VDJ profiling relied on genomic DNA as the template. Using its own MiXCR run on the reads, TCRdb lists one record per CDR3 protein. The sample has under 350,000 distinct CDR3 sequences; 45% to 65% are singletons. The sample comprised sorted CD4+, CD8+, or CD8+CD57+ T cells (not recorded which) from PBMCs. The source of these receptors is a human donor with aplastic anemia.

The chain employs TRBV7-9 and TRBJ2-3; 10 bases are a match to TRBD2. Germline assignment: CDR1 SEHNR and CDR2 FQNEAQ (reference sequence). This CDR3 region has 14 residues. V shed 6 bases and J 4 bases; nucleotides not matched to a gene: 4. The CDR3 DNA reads TGTGCCAGCAGAGCCGGGACTAGCGCAGATACGCAGTATTTT. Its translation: CASRAGTSADTQYF.

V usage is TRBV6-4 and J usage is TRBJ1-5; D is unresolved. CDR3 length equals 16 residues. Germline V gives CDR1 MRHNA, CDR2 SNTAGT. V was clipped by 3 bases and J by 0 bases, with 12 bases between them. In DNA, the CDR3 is TGTGCCAGCAGTGAGCTGAAAGGGCATAGCAATCAGCCCCAGCATTTT. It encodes CASSELKGHSNQPQHF.

CDR3 in amino acids: CSVYVGVDTYEQYF. CDR3 sequence (DNA): TGCAGCGTTTATGTGGGGGTAGATACCTACGAGCAGTACTTC. The chain joins TRBV29-1 to TRBJ2-7, with D perhaps being TRBD1 or TRBD2 (5 bases each). Trimming removed 5 bases from V and 2 bases from J, with 16 bases in between. The germline V gene encodes CDR1 SQVTM and CDR2 ANQGSEA. The CDR3 runs 14 residues.

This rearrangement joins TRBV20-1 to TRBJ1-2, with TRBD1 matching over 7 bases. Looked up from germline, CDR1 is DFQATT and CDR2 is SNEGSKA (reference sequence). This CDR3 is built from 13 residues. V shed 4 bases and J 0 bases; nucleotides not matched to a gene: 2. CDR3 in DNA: TGCAGTGCTATCGACAGGGCTAACTATGGCTACACCTTC. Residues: CSAIDRANYGYTF.

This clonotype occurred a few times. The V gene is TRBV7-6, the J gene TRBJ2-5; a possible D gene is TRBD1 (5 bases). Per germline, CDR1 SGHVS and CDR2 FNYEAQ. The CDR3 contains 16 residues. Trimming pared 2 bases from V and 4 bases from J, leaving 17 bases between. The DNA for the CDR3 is TGTGCCAGCAGCTTATCTATGGGGTGGGGCTTAGAGACCCAGTACTTC. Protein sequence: CASSLSMGWGLETQYF.

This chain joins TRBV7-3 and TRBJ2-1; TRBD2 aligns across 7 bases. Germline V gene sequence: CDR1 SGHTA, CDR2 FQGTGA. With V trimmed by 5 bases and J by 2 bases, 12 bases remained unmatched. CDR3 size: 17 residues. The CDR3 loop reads CASSPKGSAGPYNEQFF. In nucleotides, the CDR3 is TGTGCCAGCAGCCCAAAGGGTTCAGCGGGGCCCTACAATGAGCAGTTCTTC.

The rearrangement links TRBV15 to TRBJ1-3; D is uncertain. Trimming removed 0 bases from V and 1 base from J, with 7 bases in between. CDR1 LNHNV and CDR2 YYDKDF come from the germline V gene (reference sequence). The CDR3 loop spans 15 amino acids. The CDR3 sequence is CATSRDLGSGNTIYF. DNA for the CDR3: TGTGCCACCAGCAGAGATTTGGGTTCTGGAAACACCATATATTTT.

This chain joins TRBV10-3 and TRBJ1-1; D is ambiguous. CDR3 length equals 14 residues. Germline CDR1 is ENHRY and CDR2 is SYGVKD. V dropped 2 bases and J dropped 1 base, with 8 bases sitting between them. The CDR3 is CAISEDFRNTEAFF. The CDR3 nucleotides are TGTGCCATCAGTGAGGATTTTAGGAACACTGAAGCTTTCTTT.